The 10 T cell receptor beta chains below come from one sample, sequenced in a study of T cells in Graves' hyperthyroidism and ophthalmopathy. The TCR beta CDR3 regions underwent amplification using RNA transcripts as the source. HTBI primers were the set used in a first-round RT-PCR of the TCR CDR3. TCRdb independently ran MiXCR on the multiplex PCR reads; one entry per CDR3 protein. In the table there are 300,000 to 350,000 distinct CDR3 sequences, around 13% of which are singletons. Input material: blood. The receptors here all came from a woman in her 30s with Graves' hyperthyroidism.

In its sample, this clonotype was seen many times. The rearrangement links TRBV20-1 to TRBJ1-1, with D perhaps TRBD1 (5 bases). V shed 5 bases and J shed 6 bases, with 16 bases lying between them. The CDR3 extends over 13 amino acids. Germline CDR1 DFQATT, CDR2 SNEGSKA (reference sequence). Here the CDR3 reads CSAHKTQGPEAFF. In nucleotides, the CDR3 is TGCAGTGCTCATAAGACGCAGGGCCCTGAAGCTTTCTTT.

The chain joins TRBV12-3 or TRBV12-4 to TRBJ2-6; D is uncertain. CDR3 length: 15 amino acids. Between the trimmed V and J ends, which lost 6 bases and 0 bases, there was a span of 9 bases. CDR3 DNA sequence: TGTGCCAGCAGAGTCACCTCCTCTGGGGCCAACGTCCTGACTTTC. This codes for CASRVTSSGANVLTF.

This clonotype was seen only a few times. The chain uses TRBV9 and TRBJ2-1; 12 bases align to TRBD2. Germline V gives CDR1 SGDLS, CDR2 YYNGEE. V dropped 4 bases and J dropped 8; count of bases not matched to a gene: 7. This CDR3 region has 15 residues. CDR3 loop: CASSPSLAGGYEQFF. The CDR3 coding sequence is TGTGCCAGCAGCCCCTCACTAGCGGGAGGCTATGAGCAGTTCTTC.

CDR3 in DNA: TGTGCCAGCAGTTTGGGAACGAAACGCGAAGCTTTCTTT. The encoded protein is CASSLGTKREAFF. The chain has TRBV27 and TRBJ1-1; no reliable D call. Germline assignment: CDR1 MNHEY and CDR2 SMNVEV (reference sequence). Deletions cut 3 bases from V and 8 bases from J, with 13 bases between. The CDR3 totals 13 residues.

This clonotype was seen more than once but under ten times. V and J are TRBV19 and TRBJ2-2; 8 positions agree with TRBD2. Germline-derived CDR1 and CDR2 are LNHDA and SQIVND (reference sequence). The CDR3 covers 16 residues. The junction had 10 bases not matched to a gene; V was cut back by 4 bases and J by 6 bases. In DNA, the CDR3 is TGTGCCAGTAGTACGAGGACTAGCTCTAGCTCCGGGGAGCTGTTTTTT. Translation: CASSTRTSSSSGELFF.

This clonotype was picked up a small number of times. The chain carries TRBV2 and TRBJ1-2; possibly TRBD1 for D (5 bases). Germline V gene lookup returns CDR1 SNHLY and CDR2 FYNNEI. Trimming took off 7 bases at V and 6 bases at J, with 21 bases between the two ends. CDR3 length: 15 amino acids. CDR3 in DNA: TGTGCCAGCATTGTTGGCACAGGCCTACTGGATGGCTACACCTTC. Its protein product is CASIVGTGLLDGYTF.

This clonotype was seen repeatedly, ten times or more. The V gene is TRBV7-3, the J gene TRBJ2-1; TRBD2 matches 8 bases. The V gene end was trimmed by 2 bases and the J gene end by 6 bases; junction bases not matched to a gene: 6. The germline V gene has CDR1 SGHTA and CDR2 FQGTGA. This CDR3 is 15 amino acids long. The CDR3 DNA sequence: TGTGCCAGCAGCTTAGGGGGGGCGGGGGGCAATGAGCAGTTCTTC. Translation gives CASSLGGAGGNEQFF.

This clonotype showed up just a few times. The chain joins TRBV3-1 to TRBJ1-4, with D uncertain. Germline loops: CDR1 LGHDT, CDR2 YNNKEL (reference sequence). V lost 3 bases to trimming and J lost 8 bases, with 19 bases between them. There are 16 residues in the CDR3. CDR3 residues: CASSHPTTHGGEKLFF. As DNA, the CDR3 is TGTGCCAGCAGCCACCCCACAACCCACGGAGGGGAAAAACTGTTTTTT.

This sequence joins TRBV5-1 and TRBJ2-4, with a weak D call TRBD2 (5 bases). CDR1 is SGHRS and CDR2 is YFSETQ in the germline V gene. The CDR3 is made up of 11 amino acids. Trimming took 2 bases from V and 9 from J, leaving 6 bases between them. CDR3 in DNA: TGCGCCAGCAGCTTAGAGGGCATTCAGTACTTC. Its protein product is CASSLEGIQYF.

The rearrangement uses TRBV7-8 and TRBJ2-3; D might be TRBD2 (5 bases). Germline V CDR1 and CDR2: SGHVS, FQNEAQ. The CDR3 totals 15 residues. Trimming cost V 2 bases and J 7 bases, with 16 bases left between them. CDR3 sequence (DNA): TGTGCCAGCAGCTTAACGGAGGCCCGCGAATATACGCAGTATTTT. It specifies CASSLTEAREYTQYF.